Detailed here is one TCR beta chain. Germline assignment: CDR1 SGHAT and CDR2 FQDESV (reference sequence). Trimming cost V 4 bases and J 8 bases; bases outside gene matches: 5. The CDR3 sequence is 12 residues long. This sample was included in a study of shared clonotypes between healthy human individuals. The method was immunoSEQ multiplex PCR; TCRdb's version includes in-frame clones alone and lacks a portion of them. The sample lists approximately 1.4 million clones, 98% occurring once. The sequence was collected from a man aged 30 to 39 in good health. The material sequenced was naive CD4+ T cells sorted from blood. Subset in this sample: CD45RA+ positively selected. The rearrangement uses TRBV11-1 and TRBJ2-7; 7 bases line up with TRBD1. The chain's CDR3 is CASSSSGGKQYF. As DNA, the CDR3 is TGTGCCAGCAGCTCCTCAGGGGGAAAGCAGTACTTC. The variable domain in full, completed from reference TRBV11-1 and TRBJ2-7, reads EAEVAQSPRYKITEKSQAVAFWCDPISGHATLYWYRQILGQGPELLVQFQDESVVDDSQLPKDRFSAERLKGVDSTLKIQPAELGDSAMYLCASSSSGGKQYFGPGTRLTVT.